This is a list of T cell receptor beta chains from one sample in a study of cytomegalovirus exposure and HLA in healthy donors. The protocol was immunoSEQ multiplex PCR, while the TCRdb copy is restricted to in-frame clones and leaves out a portion. This sample has approximately 190,000 clones, with roughly 68% found just once. The sequenced material came from PBMCs. These receptors were collected from a man aged 40-49 years in good health and CMV-seropositive. The CDR3 runs from the conserved cysteine through the conserved F or W. For some rows the clone size is stated as once, few or many, or as a class when expanded; others skip it.

size | J | V | CDR3
. | TRBJ1-5 | TRBV6-1 | CASSENRGFNQPQHF
few | TRBJ2-7 | TRBV9 | CASSFRTEGVQSF
. | TRBJ2-5 | TRBV28 | CASSRVMETQYF
. | TRBJ1-2 | TRBV7-2 | CASSPQGDTDYGYTF
. | TRBJ2-4 | TRBV11-2 | CASTLVGDENIQYF
. | TRBJ2-7 | TRBV19 | CASSAPTRTGSYEQYF
few | TRBJ1-1 | TRBV28 | CASSILGVQGTEAFF
. | TRBJ2-7 | TRBV28 | CASSEDYEQYF
. | TRBJ1-2 | TRBV5-5 | CASNLRTDPYGYTF
. | TRBJ2-2 | TRBV19 | CASSIGLANTGELFF
. | TRBJ1-1 | TRBV7-9 | CASRQTTEAFF
. | TRBJ2-3 | TRBV7-3 | CASSSPSGGRGDTQYF
. | TRBJ2-1 | TRBV7-2 | CASSSEMGGSYNEQFF
few | TRBJ2-7 | TRBV7-9 | CASSFRGGDLYEQYF
. | TRBJ1-5 | TRBV2 | CASGDRDQPQHF
. | TRBJ1-6 | TRBV7-2 | CASSLQGWNSPLHF
. | TRBJ1-2 | TRBV11-2 | CASSLGGGYGYTF
. | TRBJ1-5 | TRBV28 | CASSPPNQPQHF
. | TRBJ2-1 | TRBV2 | CASSGMTGGENNEQFF
. | TRBJ2-2 | TRBV5-4 | CASTVDGTGPAGELFF
. | TRBJ2-7 | TRBV27 | CASRVSSLSSEQYF
. | TRBJ1-6 | TRBV19 | CASSIAFRERSPLHF
. | TRBJ2-1 | TRBV10-3 | CAISESTGWDRVSIAQNNEQFF
. | TRBJ1-1 | TRBV25-1 | CASSGPRDTDEAFF
. | TRBJ1-1 | TRBV15 | CATSRGTGKGQTEAFF
. | TRBJ2-1 | TRBV7-2 | CASSRTGTTYNEQFF
. | TRBJ2-7 | TRBV7-2 | CASSRTYEQYF
few | TRBJ1-1 | TRBV7-3 | CASSLKHYTEAFF
. | TRBJ2-2 | TRBV29-1 | CSVDGGVNTGELFF
few | TRBJ1-2 | TRBV7-2 | CASSLRADGTGVGGYTF
. | . | TRBV6-1 | CASSAAYEQYF
. | . | TRBV6-1 | CASSPSYEQYF
. | TRBJ1-2 | TRBV7-2 | CASSPSAGGQGAVYGYTF
. | TRBJ2-7 | TRBV4-1 | CASSRIRDNSYEQYF
. | TRBJ2-4 | TRBV28 | CASSRGGTKNIQYF
once | TRBJ2-5 | TRBV9 | CASSLMGGPETQYF
. | TRBJ1-1 | TRBV28 | CASTLRGYMNTEAFF
few | TRBJ1-1 | TRBV6-1 | CATSRGNTEAFF
. | TRBJ2-1 | TRBV6-5 | CASSLIGQRVWFF
few | TRBJ2-2 | TRBV15 | CATSRGGTANTGELFF